The sequence of this TCR beta chain was determined in a study of patients and donors after allogeneic stem cell transplantation. One entry per CDR3 protein results from TCRdb running MiXCR on the RT-PCR reads. The data contain 800,000 to 1,000,000 distinct CDR3 sequences, about a sixth of them singletons. Trimming removed 3 bases from V and 2 bases from J; junction bases left unmatched: 5. Germline V gives CDR1 KGHDR, CDR2 SFDVKD. The CDR3 loop spans 16 amino acids. This TCR was recovered from a human donor who was either an allogeneic HSCT recipient or a stem cell or donor lymphocyte infusion donor (not recorded which). It is not recorded whose cells these are; they may come from a transplant donor. Input material: blood, either unsorted or a sorted T cell fraction (not recorded which). The gene calls are TRBV24-1 and TRBJ2-3; 9 positions agree with TRBD2. The CDR3 coding sequence is TGTGCCACCAGTGATGGGACTAGCCGCCACACAGATACGCAGTATTTT. Its translation: CATSDGTSRHTDTQYF.